Listed here is a single TCR beta chain. Its specificity is not known. 13 Jbeta primers and 60 Vbeta primers were used for the PCR. Libraries were prepared by immunoSEQ multiplex PCR; TCRdb keeps only in-frame clonotypes and omits some of them. The sample records 120,000 or so clones, about four fifths being singletons. The data originate from a study of cytomegalovirus exposure and HLA in healthy donors. Points from the study as a whole: Later on, a genetic analysis was performed. It linked a missense variant in DCLRE1C with V- and J-gene trimming of TCR beta. According to the study, roughly 160 TCR beta chains were cytomegalovirus-associated. Later on, an analysis showed TCR association rates differing by HLA locus, with DRB1 the most and HLA-C the fewest. The authors later found HLA-associated TCR beta chains more clonally expanded than equally common others.

The sequence derives from a woman in her forties or fifties in good health and CMV-seropositive. The sample was PBMCs.

The CDR3 bases are TGTGCCAGCAGTTTATCGACGGGATGGGGCTACACCTTC. Protein sequence: CASSLSTGWGYTF. The chain uses TRBV27 and TRBJ1-2; D gene unclear. There are 13 residues in the CDR3. From germline, CDR1 is MNHEY and CDR2 SMNVEV (reference sequence). The V gene lost 0 bases and the J gene lost 8 bases, with 10 bases spanning the gap.